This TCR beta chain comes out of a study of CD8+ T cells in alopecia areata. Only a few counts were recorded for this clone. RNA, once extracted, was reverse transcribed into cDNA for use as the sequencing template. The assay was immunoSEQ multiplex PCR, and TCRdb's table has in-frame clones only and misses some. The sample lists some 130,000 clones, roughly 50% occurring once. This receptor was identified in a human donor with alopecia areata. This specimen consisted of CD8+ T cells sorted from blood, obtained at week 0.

CDR3 sequence (DNA): TGTGCCTGGTCCTCCCGGGGGGGTCGGCAGCCCCAGCATTTT. Protein sequence: CAWSSRGGRQPQHF. This rearrangement joins TRBV30 to TRBJ1-5; possible D gene TRBD1, 5 bases. V shed 5 bases and J shed 7 bases, with 18 bases lying between them. The CDR3 loop spans 14 amino acids. Germline assignment: CDR1 GTSNPN and CDR2 SVGIG (reference sequence). The variable domain in full, with the rest retrieved from reference TRBV30 and TRBJ1-5, is SQTIHQWPATLVQPVGSPLSLECTVEGTSNPNLYWYRQAAGRGLQLLFYSVGIGQISSEVPQNLSASRPQDRQFILSSKKLLLSDSGFYLCAWSSRGGRQPQHFGDGTRLSIL.